Listed here is a single TCR beta chain. Its antigen is unidentified. Germline trimming cut 0 bases from V and 7 bases from J; bases unmatched to any gene: 17. This CDR3 has 19 amino acids. Per germline, CDR1 SGHDT and CDR2 YYEEEE. This sample was included in a study of siplizumab effects on memory and regulatory T cells. Overall study results and limits: Proliferating siplizumab-culture Tregs lacked confirmation of suppressive function.

It was 85,000 to 100,000 TCR templates that were assayed per sample. Profiled with immunoSEQ multiplex PCR; TCRdb holds only in-frame clones, not every one. Of 70,000 to 95,000 clones in the sample, approximately 90% were seen once. The origin of this receptor is a human donor in good health. The sequenced sample was CD4+ T cells sorted from blood. The chain is built from TRBV5-6 and TRBJ2-1; TRBD1 matches at 9 bases. The DNA of the CDR3 is TGTGCCAGCAGCTTGGCCAGGGGACAGGGACCAGTCCTCTCAAATGAGCAGTTCTTC. Residues: CASSLARGQGPVLSNEQFF.